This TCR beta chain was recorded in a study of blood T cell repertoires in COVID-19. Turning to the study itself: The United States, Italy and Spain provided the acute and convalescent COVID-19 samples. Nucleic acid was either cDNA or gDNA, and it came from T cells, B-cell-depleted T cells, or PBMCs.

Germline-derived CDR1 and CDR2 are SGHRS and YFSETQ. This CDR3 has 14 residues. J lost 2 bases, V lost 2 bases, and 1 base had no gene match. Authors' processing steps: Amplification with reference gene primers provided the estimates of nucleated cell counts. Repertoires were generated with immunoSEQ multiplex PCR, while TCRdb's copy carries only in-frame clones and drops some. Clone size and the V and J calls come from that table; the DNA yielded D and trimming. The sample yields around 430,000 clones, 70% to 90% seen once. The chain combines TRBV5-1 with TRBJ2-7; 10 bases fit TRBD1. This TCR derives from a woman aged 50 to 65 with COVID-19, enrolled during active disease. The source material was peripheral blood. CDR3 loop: CASSFGTGAYEQYF. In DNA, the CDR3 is TGCGCCAGCAGCTTCGGGACAGGGGCCTACGAGCAGTACTTC.